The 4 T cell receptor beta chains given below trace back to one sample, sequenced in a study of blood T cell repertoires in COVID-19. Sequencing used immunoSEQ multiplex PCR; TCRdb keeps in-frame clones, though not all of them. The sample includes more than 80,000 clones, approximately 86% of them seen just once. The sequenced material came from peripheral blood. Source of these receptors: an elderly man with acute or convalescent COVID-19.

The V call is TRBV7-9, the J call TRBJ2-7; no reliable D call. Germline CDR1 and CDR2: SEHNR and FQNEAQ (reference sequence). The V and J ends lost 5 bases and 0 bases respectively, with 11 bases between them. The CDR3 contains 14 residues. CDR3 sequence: CASSPRRGSYEQYF. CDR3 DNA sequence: TGTGCCAGCAGCCCCCGGAGAGGCTCCTACGAGCAGTACTTC.

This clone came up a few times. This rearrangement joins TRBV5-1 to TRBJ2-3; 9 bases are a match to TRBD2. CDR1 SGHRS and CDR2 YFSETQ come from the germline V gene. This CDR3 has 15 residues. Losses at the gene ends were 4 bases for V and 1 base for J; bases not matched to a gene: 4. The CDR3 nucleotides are TGCGCCAGCAGCCTATGGACTAGCGGCACAGATACGCAGTATTTT. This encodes CASSLWTSGTDTQYF.

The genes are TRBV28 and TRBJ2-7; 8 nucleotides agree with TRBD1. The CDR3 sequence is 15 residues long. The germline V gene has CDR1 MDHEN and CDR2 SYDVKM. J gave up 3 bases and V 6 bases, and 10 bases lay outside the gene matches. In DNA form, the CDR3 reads TGTGCCAGCAGCCTACCCCGGACAGGGTACTACGAGCAGTACTTC. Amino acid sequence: CASSLPRTGYYEQYF.

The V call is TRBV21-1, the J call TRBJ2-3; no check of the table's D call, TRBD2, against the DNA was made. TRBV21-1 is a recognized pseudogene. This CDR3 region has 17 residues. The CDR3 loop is CASSKARTSESTDTQYF. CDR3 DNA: TGTGCCAGCAGCAAAGCTCGGACTAGCGAAAGCACAGATACGCAGTATTTT.